One sample yielded the 8 T cell receptor beta chains listed below, sequenced in a study of CD8+ T cells in alopecia areata. Treatment noted: oral pan-JAK inhibitor, 5-10 mg twice daily. Reverse transcribed after extraction, RNA yielded cDNA as the sequencing template. Profiled with immunoSEQ multiplex PCR; TCRdb holds only in-frame clones, not every one. Of around 160,000 clones in the sample, less than 70% were seen once. Specimen: CD4+ T cells sorted from blood, collected at week 24, from a patient treated with tofacitinib. Receptors originate from a human donor with alopecia areata.

The V gene is TRBV27, the J gene TRBJ2-7; 8 nucleotides line up with TRBD1. This CDR3 has 15 residues. The germline V gene encodes CDR1 MNHEY and CDR2 SMNVEV (reference sequence). Trimming removed 5 bases from V and 1 base from J; junction bases left unmatched: 7. CDR3 bases: TGTGCCAGCAGTATAGGAAGGACAGGGTCCTACGAGCAGTACTTC. Translating gives CASSIGRTGSYEQYF.

The chain has TRBV10-2 and TRBJ2-4; D not certain. The germline CDR1 and CDR2 sequences are WSHSY and SAAADI. The V end was cut by 7 bases, the J end by 0 bases, with 16 bases between. The CDR3 is 16 residues long. CDR3 DNA sequence: TGCGCCAGCACCGCACCGGAGCAGATAGCCAAAAACATTCAGTACTTC. It codes for CASTAPEQIAKNIQYF.

This clone was observed a few times. The chain carries TRBV6-5 and TRBJ2-7; possible D gene TRBD1, 5 bases. From germline, CDR1 is MNHEY and CDR2 SVGAGI. V lost 0 bases to trimming and J lost 5 bases, with 8 bases between them. The CDR3 consists of 13 residues. This chain's CDR3 is CASSYSWGHEQYF. The CDR3 DNA sequence: TGTGCCAGCAGTTACTCCTGGGGCCACGAGCAGTACTTC.

This clone has more than one count but fewer than ten. The V and J genes are TRBV6-1 and TRBJ2-3, with a weak D call TRBD1 (6 bases). Trimming took off 0 bases at V and 0 bases at J, with 16 bases between the two ends. Germline V lookup: CDR1 MNHNS, CDR2 SASEGT. The CDR3 has 18 amino acids. In DNA, the CDR3 is TGTGCCAGCAGTGAAGCCTCGACAGGCCACAAGAGCACAGATACGCAGTATTTT. Residues: CASSEASTGHKSTDTQYF.

This clone was detected only a few times. V usage is TRBV5-6 and J usage is TRBJ2-6; D is uncertain. This CDR3 comprises 17 residues. Germline V lookup: CDR1 SGHDT, CDR2 YYEEEE. Trimming stripped 4 bases from V and 0 bases from J, with 14 bases between. The CDR3 DNA reads TGTGCCAGCAGCCCCGGCACTATATCCTCTGGGGCCAACGTCCTGACTTTC. It yields the protein CASSPGTISSGANVLTF. The entire variable domain, with the rest obtained from reference TRBV5-6 and TRBJ2-6, is as follows: DAGVTQSPTHLIKTRGQQVTLRCSPKSGHDTVSWYQQALGQGPQFIFQYYEEEERQRGNFPDRFSGHQFPNYSSELNVNALLLGDSALYLCASSPGTISSGANVLTFGAGSRLTVL.

This clone was detected only a few times. The V and J genes are TRBV11-1 and TRBJ2-3; D remains ambiguous. Germline lookup yields CDR1 SGHAT and CDR2 FQDESV (reference sequence). The CDR3 length is 14 residues. Trimming removed 6 bases at V and 1 base at J, with 11 bases between. The CDR3 nucleotides read TGTGCCAGCAGGGATCCGGGCGGCACAGATACGCAGTATTTT. Translating gives CASRDPGGTDTQYF.

This chain joins TRBV4-2 and TRBJ2-7; 8 bases are shared with TRBD1. Trimming at V came to 0 bases and at J to 6 bases, leaving 1 base not matched to a gene. Germline V CDR1 and CDR2: LGHNA, YNFKEQ. The CDR3 is made up of 13 amino acids. The CDR3 region is CASSQDQGAEQYF. The CDR3 DNA is TGTGCCAGCAGCCAAGATCAGGGGGCCGAGCAGTACTTC.

The chain has TRBV7-9 and TRBJ2-3; D unresolved. This CDR3 contains 16 residues. Germline lookup yields CDR1 SEHNR and CDR2 FQNEAQ (reference sequence). Trimming stripped 2 bases from V and 0 bases from J, with 12 bases between. CDR3 DNA sequence: TGTGCCAGCAGCTTACCGACCGGACGTAGCACAGATACGCAGTATTTT. Protein: CASSLPTGRSTDTQYF.